Each of the 21 T cell receptor beta chains below was sequenced from the same sample in a study of blood T cells in healthy people across ages. The second PCR ran roughly 7 to 12 cycles with a sample-barcoded 5' primer and J-beta primers. Each CDR3 protein is one row after TCRdb ran MiXCR on the 5' RACE reads. The sample lists hundreds of thousands of distinct CDR3 sequences, around 21% seen once, with roughly 3.4% in the top ten. The sequenced sample was blood. The source is a man between 65 and 85 years old in good health.

The table lists this clonotype with many counts. This chain joins TRBV20-1 and TRBJ2-3, with 12 bases lining up with TRBD2. CDR1 and CDR2 (germline): DFQATT, SNEGSKA (reference sequence). Trimming removed 6 bases from V and 9 bases from J; junction bases left unmatched: 7. The CDR3 sequence is 13 residues long. The CDR3, as DNA: TGCAGTGCAACTAGCGGGAGGCGTGAAACGCAGTATTTT. Translating gives CSATSGRRETQYF.

V and J are TRBV29-1 and TRBJ2-5; 7 nucleotides align to TRBD1. Germline CDR1 is SQVTM and CDR2 is ANQGSEA. Trimming took 1 base from V and 4 from J; bases not matched to a gene: 6. The CDR3 contains 14 residues. In nucleotides, the CDR3 is TGCAGCGTTGAAGTAGTGAGGGGGCGAGAGACCCAGTACTTC. It encodes CSVEVVRGRETQYF.

This clonotype was counted once. The rearrangement links TRBV4-1 to TRBJ2-3; D uncertain. The V end lost 5 bases, the J end lost 1 base, and 10 bases lay between the germline ends. CDR1 and CDR2 from the germline V gene are MGHRA and YSYEKL. This CDR3 spans 14 amino acids. CDR3 amino acids: CASSLATRTDTQYF. Written as DNA, the CDR3 is TGCGCCAGCAGCTTGGCCACTCGCACAGATACGCAGTATTTT.

The rearrangement joins TRBV7-2 to TRBJ1-2; TRBD1 matches at 7 bases. Germline V gives CDR1 SGHTA, CDR2 FQGNSA. Trimming cost V 1 base and J 4 bases; bases outside gene matches: 9. The CDR3 runs 16 residues. The CDR3 reads CASSLGLRDSPYGYTF. For the CDR3, the DNA is TGTGCCAGCAGCTTAGGGCTCCGGGACAGCCCCTATGGCTACACCTTC.

V gene TRBV24-1 combines with J gene TRBJ2-3; 9 nucleotides line up with TRBD2. Germline assignment: CDR1 KGHDR and CDR2 SFDVKD. V lost 0 bases, J lost 0 bases, and 6 bases stayed unmatched. This CDR3 comprises 18 residues. DNA of the CDR3: TGTGCCACCAGTGATTTGGAGACTAGCGGTGCTAGCACAGATACGCAGTATTTT. Amino acids: CATSDLETSGASTDTQYF.

This clonotype was found a few times. The CDR3, as DNA: TGTGCCAGCTCACCACAAGCAGGGCCGATCTACGAGCAGTACTTC. This encodes CASSPQAGPIYEQYF. The rearrangement links TRBV18 to TRBJ2-5, with D possibly TRBD1 on 5 matching bases. The end of the DNA fits TRBJ2-7 better, so the J call may be wrong. The CDR3 sequence is 15 residues long. Germline lookup yields CDR1 KGHSH and CDR2 LQKENI.

V gene TRBV14 combines with J gene TRBJ1-2, with TRBD1 matching 8 bases. Germline V gene lookup returns CDR1 SGHDN and CDR2 FVKESK. Losses at the gene ends were 1 base for V and 2 bases for J; bases not matched to a gene: 3. The CDR3 is made up of 15 amino acids. CDR3 nucleotide sequence: TGTGCCAGCAGCCAAGGGGACAGGTTCAACTATGGCTACACCTTC. Amino acid sequence: CASSQGDRFNYGYTF.

This clonotype was counted between two and nine times. The V and J genes are TRBV24-1 and TRBJ2-3; D perhaps matches TRBD2 (5 bases). The CDR3 covers 17 residues. With 5 bases removed from V and 0 bases from J, the gap between germline ends came to 17 bases. Germline V CDR1 and CDR2: KGHDR, SFDVKD. CDR3: CATSGSTGVSSTDTQYF. The CDR3 DNA reads TGTGCCACCAGTGGATCTACCGGGGTTTCTAGCACAGATACGCAGTATTTT.

A few counts support this clonotype. The V call is TRBV18, the J call TRBJ2-4; 8 bases line up with TRBD2. The V gene's germline CDR1 is KGHSH and CDR2 LQKENI. The CDR3 covers 18 residues. Trimming took 3 bases from V and 0 from J; bases not matched to a gene: 10. The CDR3 sequence is CASSPVPLAGVAKNIQYF. The CDR3 DNA reads TGTGCCAGCTCACCGGTTCCTCTAGCGGGCGTAGCCAAAAACATTCAGTACTTC.

The gene calls are TRBV6-6 and TRBJ2-5, with D unclear. TRBJ2-7 explains the end of the DNA better; the J call may be wrong. Looked up from germline, CDR1 is MNHNY and CDR2 is SVGAGI (reference sequence). The CDR3 contains 13 residues. The CDR3 spells CASSKSVSYEQYF. The CDR3 bases are TGTGCCAGCAGTAAGAGCGTCAGCTACGAGCAGTACTTC.

The chain combines TRBV7-9 with TRBJ2-5, with D maybe TRBD1 (5 bases). Trimming removed 1 base from V and 6 bases from J, with 9 bases in between. The length of the CDR3 is 13 residues. The V gene's germline CDR1 is SEHNR and CDR2 FQNEAQ (reference sequence). CDR3 bases: TGTGCCAGCAGCTTAGTTCAGGGAAAGACCCAGTACTTC. This codes for CASSLVQGKTQYF.

This clonotype was seen only a few times. The chain links TRBV6-1 to TRBJ2-5; TRBD2 matches 9 bases. The CDR3 totals 17 residues. The V gene end was trimmed by 7 bases and the J gene end by 4 bases; junction bases not matched to a gene: 16. Germline assignment: CDR1 MNHNS and CDR2 SASEGT. CDR3 in amino acids: CASKRLAGPFKGETQYF. The CDR3 nucleotides are TGTGCCAGCAAGCGTCTAGCGGGACCATTCAAGGGAGAGACCCAGTACTTC.

The chain combines TRBV2 with TRBJ2-6; D is unresolved. Germline V CDR1 and CDR2: SNHLY, FYNNEI. V was clipped by 6 bases and J by 0 bases, with 9 bases between them. The CDR3 is 15 amino acids. In DNA form, the CDR3 reads TGTGCCAGCAGGCTGTATAGCTCTGGGGCCAACGTCCTGACTTTC. Protein: CASRLYSSGANVLTF.

This clonotype was detected a few times. V and J are TRBV2 and TRBJ2-7, with TRBD1 matching 7 bases. Trimming took 7 bases from V and 2 from J; bases not matched to a gene: 8. The CDR3 sequence is 14 residues long. Germline values: CDR1 SNHLY, CDR2 FYNNEI. The CDR3 bases are TGTGCCAGCAATACTGGTCAGGGGGCCTACGAGCAGTACTTC. Translated: CASNTGQGAYEQYF.

This sequence joins TRBV11-2 and TRBJ2-5, with no clear D. Germline V gene lookup returns CDR1 SGHAT and CDR2 FQNNGV. This CDR3 spans 14 amino acids. With 5 bases removed from V and 5 bases from J, the gap between germline ends came to 15 bases. CDR3 nucleotide sequence: TGTGCCAGCAGCCGAGCTCAGGAGAAGGAGACCCAGTACTTC. Translating it yields CASSRAQEKETQYF.

The chain employs TRBV5-1 and TRBJ2-5; 14 positions agree with TRBD2. CDR3 length: 17 residues. CDR1 SGHRS and CDR2 YFSETQ come from the germline V gene. With 4 bases clipped from V and 2 bases from J, the junction kept 7 bases outside the gene matches. CDR3 DNA: TGCGCCAGCAGCGGGACTAGCGGGAGAGAATCACAAGAGACCCAGTACTTC. Translating gives CASSGTSGRESQETQYF.

V is TRBV28 and J is TRBJ2-2; D might be TRBD1 (5 bases). The V end was cut by 2 bases, the J end by 5 bases, with 12 bases between. Germline CDR1 MDHEN, CDR2 SYDVKM. CDR3 length: 15 residues. The CDR3 protein is CASSLARVGTGELFF. The CDR3 nucleotides are TGTGCCAGCAGTTTAGCCAGGGTCGGAACCGGGGAGCTGTTTTTT.

The chain carries TRBV20-1 and TRBJ1-4; a weak D match, TRBD1 (5 bases). CDR1 DFQATT and CDR2 SNEGSKA come from the germline V gene (reference sequence). The V end was cut by 5 bases, the J end by 5 bases, with 12 bases between. The CDR3 has 13 amino acids. CDR3 region: CSAPKGQNEKLFF. CDR3 bases: TGCAGTGCTCCCAAGGGGCAGAATGAAAAACTGTTTTTT.

The J gene is TRBJ2-3, the V gene TRBV18, with D unclear. Trimming stripped 6 bases from V and 0 bases from J, with 16 bases between. Germline assignment: CDR1 KGHSH and CDR2 LQKENI. The length of the CDR3 is 16 residues. The CDR3 DNA is TGTGCCAGCTCCCCGTCAGTTCAAGGGAGCACAGATACGCAGTATTTT. This sequence encodes CASSPSVQGSTDTQYF.

The chain couples TRBV7-9 to TRBJ2-1; possibly TRBD1 for D (6 bases). This CDR3 region has 17 residues. V shed 5 bases and J shed 1 base, with 18 bases lying between them. Germline V CDR1 and CDR2: SEHNR, FQNEAQ (reference sequence). CDR3 region: CASSHGQSETSYNEQFF. The CDR3 DNA reads TGTGCCAGCAGCCATGGACAGTCTGAGACGTCCTACAATGAGCAGTTCTTC.

J is TRBJ2-7 and V is TRBV12-3 or TRBV12-4; TRBD2 might be the D (6 bases). There are 14 residues in the CDR3. V was clipped by 5 bases and J by 0 bases, with 11 bases between them. The CDR3 reads CASSPRTTSYEQYF. The CDR3 region has the DNA TGTGCCAGCAGTCCCCGGACTACCTCCTACGAGCAGTACTTC.